This record concerns one T cell receptor (beta chain) sequence. What it recognizes is unknown. The junction does not match germline at one end; this may be a read error. A constant-region primer served to make TCR beta cDNA from roughly 540 ng total RNA. What produced the TCR beta libraries was three nested multiplex PCR rounds using slightly modified ARM-PCR. The study ran its first two PCR rounds for about 11 cycles each, using TRBV1-TRBV30 forward primers and a C-beta reverse primer. TCRdb re-called the multiplex PCR reads with MiXCR, one entry per CDR3 protein. The sample includes over 35,000 distinct CDR3 sequences, about three quarters seen only once; the top ten take approximately 20%. These data belong to a study of tumor-infiltrating lymphocytes in primary liver carcinoma. The overall study: The tumors ranged from about 4 to 10 cm across and fell within stage T1-T3 N0M0. Notes on the study in general: Overlap between tumor regions exceeded overlap of tumor with adjacent tissue or blood.

From unsorted bulk tissue weighing roughly 17-34 mg, DNA and RNA were co-extracted. By surgical resection, the patients were treated for their primary liver carcinoma. Patients were chronically HBV-infected and treatment-naive. Germline V gene lookup returns CDR1 MNHNS and CDR2 SASEGT. The CDR3 spans 15 residues. The TCR was taken from a man between 40 and 49 years old with primary liver carcinoma and hepatitis B virus infection. The chain is built from TRBV6-1 and TRBJ1-5, with D perhaps TRBD1 (5 bases). The sequenced material came from liver tumor tissue from sampling region 2. Documented subset: tumor region T2, inferior pole. The CDR3 region is CASSEGQGQNRPQHF. In DNA, the CDR3 is TGCGCCAGCAGTGAAGGGCAGGGCCAAAATCGGCCCCAGCATTTT.